This passage covers 10 T cell receptor beta chains from one sample sequenced in a study of regulatory T cells in long-lasting Graves disease. Noted time point: newly diagnosed GD, antithyroid drugs for less than 3 months. PBMCs provided the RNA from which the TCR library was made. According to the study, TCR beta libraries were built with iRepertoire HTBI primers and CDR3-region Arm-PCR. In TCRdb, the multiplex PCR reads were re-called with MiXCR into one record per CDR3 protein. This sample has 420,000 or so distinct CDR3 sequences, with 16% found just once. In addition, the sample was reused for a study of T cells in Graves' hyperthyroidism and ophthalmopathy.

Source: peripheral blood mononuclear cells (PBMCs), taken at new diagnosis, from a patient treated with antithyroid drugs. The receptors shown here come from a woman in her late teens or twenties with Graves disease.

This clonotype was detected ten times or more. The chain uses TRBV27 and TRBJ1-5; D is possibly TRBD1 (5 bases). Per germline, CDR1 MNHEY and CDR2 SMNVEV (reference sequence). The CDR3 runs 17 residues. V was clipped by 2 bases and J by 2 bases, with 16 bases between them. CDR3 sequence reads: CASSLTHSGFRNQPQHF. In DNA, the CDR3 is TGTGCCAGCAGTTTAACACATTCAGGGTTCCGCAATCAGCCCCAGCATTTT.

This clonotype was seen a few times. The chain joins TRBV5-5 to TRBJ1-4, with D tentatively TRBD1 (6 bases). V gave up 4 bases and J gave up 7 bases, with 14 bases separating them. Germline lookup yields CDR1 SGHKS and CDR2 YYEKEE (reference sequence). The length of the CDR3 is 14 residues. The DNA of the CDR3 is TGTGCCAGCAGCAGAGGAGGGGGGAGTGAAAAACTGTTTTTT. Its translation is CASSRGGGSEKLFF. Combining the CDR3 with reference TRBV5-5 and TRBJ1-4 gives the whole variable domain DAGVTQSPTHLIKTRGQQVTLRCSPISGHKSVSWYQQVLGQGPQFIFQYYEKEERGRGNFPDRFSARQFPNYSSELNVNALLLGDSALYLCASSRGGGSEKLFFGSGTQLSVL.

This clonotype was recorded at least ten times. The chain is built from TRBV3-1 and TRBJ2-3, with a weak D call TRBD1 (6 bases). Per germline, CDR1 LGHDT and CDR2 YNNKEL (reference sequence). Trimming cost V 4 bases and J 1 base, with 12 bases left between them. The CDR3 spans 15 residues. CDR3 amino acids: CASSPRDTRTDTQYF. CDR3 DNA: TGTGCCAGCAGCCCCCGGGACACCCGCACAGATACGCAGTATTTT.

This clonotype was seen many times. In DNA form, the CDR3 reads TGTGCCAGCAGCGGACTAGCGGGAGTGTCGAACACCGGGGAGCTGTTTTTT. It codes for CASSGLAGVSNTGELFF. This chain uses TRBV7-9 with TRBJ2-2; 13 bases agree with TRBD2. Unmatched junction bases numbered 3, after V lost 5 bases and J lost 0 bases. CDR1 SEHNR and CDR2 FQNEAQ come from the germline V gene (reference sequence). The CDR3 contains 17 residues.

This clonotype was counted at least ten times. V is TRBV12-5 and J is TRBJ1-1; 7 positions match TRBD1. Germline V gene lookup returns CDR1 LGHNT and CDR2 FRNRAP. With V trimmed by 5 bases and J by 0 bases, 9 bases remained unmatched. The CDR3 extends over 16 amino acids. Here the CDR3 reads CASGPGTDFMNTEAFF. The CDR3 bases are TGTGCTAGTGGTCCCGGGACAGACTTCATGAACACTGAAGCTTTCTTT. Complete variable domain (other parts from reference TRBV12-5 and TRBJ1-1): DARVTQTPRHKVTEMGQEVTMRCQPILGHNTVFWYRQTMMQGLELLAYFRNRAPLDDSGMPKDRFSAEMPDATLATLKIQPSEPRDSAVYFCASGPGTDFMNTEAFFGQGTRLTVV.

V gene TRBV11-1 combines with J gene TRBJ2-2; D gene ambiguous. The length of the CDR3 is 13 residues. Between the trimmed V and J ends, which lost 3 bases and 4 bases, there was a span of 6 bases. Germline V gene sequence: CDR1 SGHAT, CDR2 FQDESV (reference sequence). The CDR3 sequence is CASSLGITGELFF. The CDR3 DNA follows: TGTGCCAGCAGCTTGGGGATCACCGGGGAGCTGTTTTTT.

This clonotype was picked up many times. The chain employs TRBV2 and TRBJ2-3, with D unresolved. The germline V gene encodes CDR1 SNHLY and CDR2 FYNNEI. This CDR3 has 14 amino acids. V lost 2 bases to trimming and J lost 4 bases, with 10 bases between them. This CDR3 reads CASSELVVSDTQYF. CDR3 DNA sequence: TGTGCCAGCAGTGAACTAGTTGTGTCAGATACGCAGTATTTT.

A note on this clonotype: Being one base from a much bigger clone, this may be a read error. The V call is TRBV3-1, the J call TRBJ1-2; D gene ambiguous. This CDR3 has 13 amino acids. Germline values: CDR1 LGHDT, CDR2 YNNKEL (reference sequence). The CDR3 spells CAGSMRRVNGYTF. The CDR3 DNA sequence: TGTGCCGGCAGCATGCGGAGGGTCAATGGCTACACCTTC.

This clonotype was recorded at least ten times. The genes are TRBV7-2 and TRBJ2-7; 9 positions agree with TRBD2. The germline CDR1 and CDR2 sequences are SGHTA and FQGNSA. V trimming: 1 base; J trimming: 3 bases; junction bases outside the gene matches: 7. The CDR3 length is 16 residues. CDR3 in amino acids: CASSLVISGSFYEQYF. The CDR3 nucleotides are TGTGCCAGCAGCTTAGTTATTAGCGGGAGCTTCTACGAGCAGTACTTC.

This clonotype was observed a handful of times. The chain is built from TRBV7-3 and TRBJ2-1; no clear D gene. Trimming cost V 5 bases and J 4 bases, with 21 bases left between them. CDR3 length: 17 amino acids. In germline, CDR1 is SGHTA, CDR2 FQGTGA. CDR3 nucleotides: TGTGCCAGCAGCCTTCTTGGACCTAGTGGGATATACAATGAGCAGTTCTTC. Residues: CASSLLGPSGIYNEQFF.